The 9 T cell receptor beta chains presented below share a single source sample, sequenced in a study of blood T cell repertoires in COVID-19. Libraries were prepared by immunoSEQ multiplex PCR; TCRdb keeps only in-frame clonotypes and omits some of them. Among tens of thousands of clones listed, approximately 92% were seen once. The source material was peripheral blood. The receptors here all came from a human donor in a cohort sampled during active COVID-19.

The CDR3 sequence is CASSYSMVPARNTEAFF. As DNA, the CDR3 is TGTGCCAGCAGTTACTCGATGGTCCCTGCGAGGAACACTGAAGCTTTCTTT. This chain joins TRBV6-2 or TRBV6-3 and TRBJ1-1; D not resolved. The germline gives CDR1 MNHEY, CDR2 SVGEGT. V was clipped by 0 bases and J by 1 base, with 15 bases between them. The CDR3 spans 17 residues.

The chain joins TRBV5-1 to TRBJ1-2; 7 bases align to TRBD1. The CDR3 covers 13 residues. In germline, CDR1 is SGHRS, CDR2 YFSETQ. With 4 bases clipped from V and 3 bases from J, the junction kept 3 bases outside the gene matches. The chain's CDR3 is CASSGTVDYGYTF. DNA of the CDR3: TGCGCCAGCAGCGGGACAGTCGACTATGGCTACACCTTC.

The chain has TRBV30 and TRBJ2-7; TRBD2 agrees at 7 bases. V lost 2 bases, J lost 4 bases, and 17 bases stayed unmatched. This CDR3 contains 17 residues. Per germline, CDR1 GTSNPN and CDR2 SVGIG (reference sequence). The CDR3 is CAWSCEGGSKFGYEQYF. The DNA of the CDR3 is TGTGCCTGGAGTTGCGAGGGCGGGAGCAAGTTCGGATACGAGCAGTACTTC. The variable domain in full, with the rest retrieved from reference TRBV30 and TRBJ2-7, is SQTIHQWPATLVQPVGSPLSLECTVEGTSNPNLYWYRQAAGRGLQLLFYSVGIGQISSEVPQNLSASRPQDRQFILSSKKLLLSDSGFYLCAWSCEGGSKFGYEQYFGPGTRLTVT.

CDR3 in DNA: TGTGCCAGCACCTCACAGGGGGACGAGCAGTACTTC. The encoded protein is CASTSQGDEQYF. This chain links TRBV28 with TRBJ2-7; 8 nucleotides agree with TRBD1. Germline assignment: CDR1 MDHEN and CDR2 SYDVKM. The CDR3 totals 12 residues. V lost 7 bases, J lost 5 bases, and 4 bases stayed unmatched.

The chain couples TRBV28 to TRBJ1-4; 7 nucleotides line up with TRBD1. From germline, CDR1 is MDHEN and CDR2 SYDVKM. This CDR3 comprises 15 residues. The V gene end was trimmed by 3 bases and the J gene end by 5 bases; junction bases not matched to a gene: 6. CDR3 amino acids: CASSFSTGLNEKLFF. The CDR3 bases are TGTGCCAGCAGTTTCTCGACAGGGCTCAATGAAAAACTGTTTTTT.

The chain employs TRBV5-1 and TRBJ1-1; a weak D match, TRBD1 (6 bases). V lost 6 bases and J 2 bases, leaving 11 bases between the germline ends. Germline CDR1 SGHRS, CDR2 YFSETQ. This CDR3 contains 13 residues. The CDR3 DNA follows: TGCGCCAGCACAGCAGGGGTCAACACTGAAGCTTTCTTT. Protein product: CASTAGVNTEAFF.

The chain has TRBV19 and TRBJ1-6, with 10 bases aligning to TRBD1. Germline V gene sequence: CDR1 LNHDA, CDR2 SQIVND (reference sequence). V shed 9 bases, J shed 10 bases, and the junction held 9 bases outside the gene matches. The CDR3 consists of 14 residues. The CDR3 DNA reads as TGTGCCAGCACCGGGGACAGGGGAAACTCACCCCTCCACTTT. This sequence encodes CASTGDRGNSPLHF. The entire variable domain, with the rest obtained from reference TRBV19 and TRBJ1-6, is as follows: DGGITQSPKYLFRKEGQNVTLSCEQNLNHDAMYWYRQDPGQGLRLIYYSQIVNDFQKGDIAEGYSVSREKKESFPLTVTSAQKNPTAFYLCASTGDRGNSPLHFGNGTRLTVT.

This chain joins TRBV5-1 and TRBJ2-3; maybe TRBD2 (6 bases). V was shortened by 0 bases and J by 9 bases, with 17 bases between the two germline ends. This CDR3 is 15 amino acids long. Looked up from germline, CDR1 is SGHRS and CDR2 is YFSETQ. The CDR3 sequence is CASSLEPGTGDTQYF. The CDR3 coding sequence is TGCGCCAGCAGCTTGGAGCCCGGGACGGGGGACACGCAGTATTTT.

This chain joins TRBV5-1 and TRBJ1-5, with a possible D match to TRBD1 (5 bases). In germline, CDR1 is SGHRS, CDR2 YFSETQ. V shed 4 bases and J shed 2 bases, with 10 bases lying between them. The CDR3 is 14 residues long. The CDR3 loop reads CASSPGDGNQPQHF. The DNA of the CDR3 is TGCGCCAGCAGCCCGGGGGATGGCAATCAGCCCCAGCATTTT.